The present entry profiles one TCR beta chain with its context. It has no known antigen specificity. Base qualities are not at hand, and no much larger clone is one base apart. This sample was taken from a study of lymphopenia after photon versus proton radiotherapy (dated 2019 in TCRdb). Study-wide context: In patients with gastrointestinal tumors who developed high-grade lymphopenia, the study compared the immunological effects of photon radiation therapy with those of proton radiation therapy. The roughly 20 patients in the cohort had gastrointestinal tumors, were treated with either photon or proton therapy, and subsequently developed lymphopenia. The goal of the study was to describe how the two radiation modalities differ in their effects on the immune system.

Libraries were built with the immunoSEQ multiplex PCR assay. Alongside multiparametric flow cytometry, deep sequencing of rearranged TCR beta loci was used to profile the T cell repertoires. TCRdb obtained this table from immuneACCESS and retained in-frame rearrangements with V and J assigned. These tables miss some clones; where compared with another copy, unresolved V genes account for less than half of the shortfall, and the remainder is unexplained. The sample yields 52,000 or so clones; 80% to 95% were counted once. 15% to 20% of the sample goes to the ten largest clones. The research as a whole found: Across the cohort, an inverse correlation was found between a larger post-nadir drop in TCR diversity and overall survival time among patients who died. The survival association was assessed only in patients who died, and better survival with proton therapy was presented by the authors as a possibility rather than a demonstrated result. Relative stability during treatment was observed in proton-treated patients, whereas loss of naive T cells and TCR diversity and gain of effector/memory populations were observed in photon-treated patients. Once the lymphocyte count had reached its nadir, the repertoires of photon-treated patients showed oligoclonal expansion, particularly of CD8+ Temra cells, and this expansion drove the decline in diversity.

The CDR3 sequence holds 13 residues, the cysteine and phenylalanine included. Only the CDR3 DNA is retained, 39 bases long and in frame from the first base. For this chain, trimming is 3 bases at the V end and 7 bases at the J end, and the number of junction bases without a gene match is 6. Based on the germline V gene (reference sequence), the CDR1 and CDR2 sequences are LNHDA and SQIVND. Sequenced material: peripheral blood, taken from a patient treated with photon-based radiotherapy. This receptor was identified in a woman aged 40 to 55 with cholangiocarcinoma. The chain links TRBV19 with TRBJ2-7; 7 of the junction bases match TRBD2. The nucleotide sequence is TGTGCCAGTAGTATTGTCGGGGAGGGAGAGCAGTACTTC. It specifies CASSIVGEGEQYF.